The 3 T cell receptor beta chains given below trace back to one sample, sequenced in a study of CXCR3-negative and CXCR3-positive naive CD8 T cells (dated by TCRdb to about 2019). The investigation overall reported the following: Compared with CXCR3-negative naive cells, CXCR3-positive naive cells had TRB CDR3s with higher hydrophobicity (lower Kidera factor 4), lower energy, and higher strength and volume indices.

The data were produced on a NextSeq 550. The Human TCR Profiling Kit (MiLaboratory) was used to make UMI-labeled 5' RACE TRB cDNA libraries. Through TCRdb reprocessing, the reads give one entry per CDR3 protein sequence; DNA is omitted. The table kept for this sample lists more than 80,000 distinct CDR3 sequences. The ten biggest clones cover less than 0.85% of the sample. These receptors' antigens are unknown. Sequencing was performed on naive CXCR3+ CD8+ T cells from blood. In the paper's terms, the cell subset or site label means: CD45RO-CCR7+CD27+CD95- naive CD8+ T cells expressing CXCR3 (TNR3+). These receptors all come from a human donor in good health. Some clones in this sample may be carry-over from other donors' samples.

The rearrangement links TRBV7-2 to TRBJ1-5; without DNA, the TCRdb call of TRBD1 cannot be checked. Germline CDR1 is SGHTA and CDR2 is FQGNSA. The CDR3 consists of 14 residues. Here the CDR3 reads CASSFRDINQPQHF. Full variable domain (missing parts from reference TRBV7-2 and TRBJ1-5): GAGVSQSPSNKVTEKGKDVELRCDPISGHTALYWYRQSLGQGLEFLIYFQGNSAPDKSGLPSDRFSAERTGGSVSTLTIQRTQQEDSAVYLCASSFRDINQPQHFGDGTRLSIL.

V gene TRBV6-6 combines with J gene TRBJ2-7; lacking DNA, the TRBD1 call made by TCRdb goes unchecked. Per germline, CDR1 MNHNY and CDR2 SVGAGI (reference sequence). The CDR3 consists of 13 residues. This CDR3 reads CASSTGTNYEQYF.

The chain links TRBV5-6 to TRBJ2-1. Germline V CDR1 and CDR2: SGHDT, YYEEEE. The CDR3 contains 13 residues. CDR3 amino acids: CASSLAFVDEQFF.